This TCR beta chain was sequenced during a study of Ad26.COV2.S vaccination and SARS-CoV-2 variants. Study background: COV1001, an Ad26.COV2.S trial, supplied this vaccine-arm donor. Administration of Ad26.COV2.S was intramuscular, either once or twice 56 days apart.

Whole-study results and caveats: It was vaccine recipients, not placebo recipients, who had the higher spike-specific TCR breadth.

Treatment given: around 19 received Ad26.COV2.S at low or high dose, single or two shots; 5 received placebo; per-sample allocation not given. Sampling was done on day 63 after the first vaccine or placebo injection. Vaccination employed an Ad26 vector expressing the Wuhan-strain SARS-CoV-2 spike. The CDR3 totals 14 residues. The V gene lost 3 bases and the J gene lost 2 bases, with 11 bases spanning the gap. CDR1 is SGHRS and CDR2 is YFSETQ in the germline V gene. Profiled with immunoSEQ multiplex PCR; TCRdb holds only in-frame clones, not every one. Of 380,000 or so clones in the sample, about 80% were seen once. A word on this clone: Its antigen is unknown.

This receptor was identified in a person aged 18 to 59 who received the Ad26.COV2.S COVID-19 vaccine or a placebo. This sequence joins TRBV5-1 and TRBJ1-1; D not resolved. This sample comprised peripheral blood, obtained in a trial of Ad26.COV2.S vaccine versus placebo. The CDR3, as DNA: TGCGCCAGCAGCTCTCTACAGACTAACACTGAAGCTTTCTTT. Protein sequence: CASSSLQTNTEAFF.